This T cell receptor beta chain was captured in a study of shared clonotypes between healthy human individuals. At the level of the study: Per donor, CD8 memory used one plate, CD8 naive used two, CD4 memory used three and CD4 naive used three.

Findings of the study overall: The sole specimen, blood, was sampled, and tissue repertoires likely differ.

Sequencing was performed with immunoSEQ multiplex PCR; in TCRdb, only in-frame clones are kept and a portion is missing. The sample yields 2 million to 3 million clones, roughly 93% seen once. On this clone itself: Its antigen remains unknown.

Participating donors were healthy, HIV-negative adults free of recent acute infections or vaccinations. The sequence was obtained from a man younger than 35 in good health. Some clones in this sample may be carry-over from other donors' samples. The sample comprised naive CD4+ T cells from PBMCs. The sample's subset: CD45RA+ positively selected.

CDR3 sequence reads: CASSLATRLFAGELFF. DNA for the CDR3: TGCGCCAGCAGCTTGGCCACTAGACTGTTCGCCGGGGAGCTGTTTTTT. The chain uses TRBV5-1 and TRBJ2-2; tentatively, D is TRBD2 (5 bases). Trimming took 0 bases from V and 6 from J, leaving 15 bases between them. Germline V CDR1 and CDR2: SGHRS, YFSETQ. The CDR3 is made up of 16 amino acids.